This TCR beta chain was identified in a study of cytomegalovirus exposure and HLA in healthy donors. Per the germline V gene, CDR1 is MNHEY and CDR2 is SMNVEV (reference sequence). The CDR3 runs to 16 residues. The V segment lost 9 bases and the J segment 0 bases; nucleotides outside the gene matches: 10. In regard to this clone: What it binds is unknown.

Study-wide findings and caveats: Later analysis found that TCR beta chains associated with HLA were more clonally expanded than other, equally common chains. Analysis was carried out at a later point, and it linked a missense DCLRE1C variant to TCR beta V- and J-gene trimming.

It was with 60 Vbeta and 13 Jbeta primers that the PCR ran. Profiling relied on immunoSEQ multiplex PCR, and the TCRdb table lists in-frame clones only, not all of them. Of some 130,000 clones listed, about three quarters are singletons. The source of this sequence is a woman in her twenties or thirties in good health and CMV-seropositive. The chain employs TRBV27 and TRBJ2-1, with 8 nucleotides matching TRBD1. The source material was PBMCs. The chain's CDR3 is CASSRDRFSSYNEQFF. DNA for the CDR3: TGTGCCAGTTCCCGGGACAGGTTCAGCTCCTACAATGAGCAGTTCTTC.